This T cell receptor (beta chain) originates from a study of T cell repertoires in aging, cancer and after chemotherapy. For the study at large: The whole study produced a dataset of about 8.8 million TCR reads.

On this clonotype itself: Its specificity is not known.

Rearranged V-D-J TRB sequences were amplified with a mixed TRB-A/B primer pool. TCRdb re-called the multiplex PCR reads with MiXCR, one entry per CDR3 protein. The sample includes about 4,100 distinct CDR3 sequences, around 23% seen only once; the top ten take around 31%. Broader study findings: Rebound thymic output was suggested by rising median generation probability during chemotherapy in each cancer cohort.

TCR beta rearrangements were amplified from peripheral blood genomic DNA. CDR1 and CDR2 from the germline V gene are MDHEN and SYDVKM. V was clipped by 2 bases and J by 0 bases; unmatched bases: 14. The CDR3 contains 19 residues. The rearrangement links TRBV28 to TRBJ2-3; 7 bases are a match to TRBD1. The TCR originated in a human donor in good health. The donor label of this sample is uncertain. Sequencing was carried out using blood. The CDR3 sequence: CASSLLTGRTGESTDTQYF. CDR3 bases: TGTGCCAGCAGTTTACTTACTGGACGCACAGGGGAGAGCACAGATACGCAGTATTTT.